This TCR beta chain was sequenced for a study of T cell repertoires in cytomegalovirus infection. Study overall: TCR beta signatures that were public indicated CMV infection and matching HLA type.

The study's findings and limits: Predominance within the ex vivo response was attributable to HLA-C-restricted CMV-specific TCR beta clonotypes. The cumulative frequency of public TCR beta families identified carriers of CMV plus the relevant HLA.

In TCRdb, the reads were re-called with MiXCR into one record per CDR3 protein. The sample records around 530,000 distinct CDR3 sequences, 16% being singletons. This clonotype was counted at least ten times. The target antigen is unknown. Germline CDR1 is SGHAT and CDR2 is FQNNGV. The CDR3 covers 16 residues. Trimming stripped 5 bases from V and 3 bases from J, with 19 bases between. The rearrangement links TRBV11-2 to TRBJ1-1; a weak D match, TRBD1 (5 bases). The material sequenced was CD8+ T cells from PBMCs. The receptor was isolated from a human donor in good health (CMV status not recorded). Some clones in this sample may be carry-over from other donors' samples. CDR3 loop: CASSPSYKRGDTEAFF. The CDR3 region has the DNA TGTGCCAGCAGCCCCTCTTATAAGCGGGGGGACACTGAAGCTTTCTTT.